This record covers a single TCR beta chain. These data come from a study of blood T cell repertoires in COVID-19. Study details: Both acute and convalescent COVID-19 samples were obtained from the United States, Italy and Spain. T cells, B-cell-depleted T cells, or PBMCs supplied cDNA or gDNA.

The germline CDR1 and CDR2 sequences are SGHNT and YENEEA. Trimming took off 2 bases at V and 6 bases at J, with 8 bases between the two ends. The length of the CDR3 is 13 residues. Source study methods: Estimated nucleated cell counts came from reference gene primer amplification. Here immunoSEQ multiplex PCR was the method, and the copy in TCRdb shows in-frame clones only, minus some. D and trimming come from the DNA, and the V and J calls and clone size come from that table. The sample lists 280,000 or so clones; 70% to 90% were seen once. The source of this sequence is a woman aged 60 to 75 with acute or convalescent COVID-19. The chain couples TRBV11-3 to TRBJ2-1; D unclear. Sequencing was performed on peripheral blood. The CDR3 loop reads CASSLFTGNEQFF. The CDR3 bases are TGTGCCAGCAGCTTATTCACGGGCAATGAGCAGTTCTTC.